The 31 T cell receptor beta chains below come from one sample, sequenced in a study of blood T cell repertoires in COVID-19. Some clones are missing from TCRdb's copy, which holds only in-frame ones; the method was immunoSEQ multiplex PCR. Of over 200,000 clones in the sample, roughly 84% were seen once. Source material: peripheral blood. Receptors were obtained from a woman of 80 years or more with active or convalescent COVID-19.

The chain employs TRBV6-5 and TRBJ1-4; D ambiguous. V lost 6 bases and J 12 bases, leaving 20 bases between the germline ends. CDR1 is MNHEY and CDR2 is SVGAGI in the germline V gene. The CDR3 loop spans 14 amino acids. The CDR3 here is CASSRGVGWLELFF. The CDR3 nucleotides are TGTGCCAGCAGCCGCGGGGTGGGGTGGTTGGAACTGTTTTTT.

V is TRBV7-9 and J is TRBJ2-7, with 7 bases lining up with TRBD2. Germline lookup yields CDR1 SEHNR and CDR2 FQNEAQ (reference sequence). V lost 8 bases to trimming and J lost 2 bases; unmatched junction nucleotides: 9. This CDR3 contains 14 residues. The CDR3 is CASGSGRVAYEQYF. Written as DNA, the CDR3 is TGTGCCAGCGGGTCAGGGAGGGTTGCCTACGAGCAGTACTTC.

The chain has TRBV5-1 and TRBJ2-1; 9 nucleotides align to TRBD2. The CDR3 spans 17 residues. Looked up from germline, CDR1 is SGHRS and CDR2 is YFSETQ. The V segment lost 0 bases and the J segment 0 bases; nucleotides outside the gene matches: 4. CDR3 protein: CASSLAAGGSSYNEQFF. The DNA of the CDR3 is TGCGCCAGCAGCTTGGCTGCGGGGGGGAGCTCCTACAATGAGCAGTTCTTC.

This clone was seen once. The chain's CDR3 is CASSQANWGAGSYNEQFF. Here the CDR3 DNA reads TGTGCCAGCAGCCAAGCGAATTGGGGAGCGGGGTCCTACAATGAGCAGTTCTTC. The rearrangement joins TRBV3-1 (or the pseudogene TRBV3-2) to TRBJ2-1; 7 nucleotides match TRBD2. Germline trimming cut 1 base from V and 1 base from J; bases unmatched to any gene: 10. This CDR3 comprises 18 residues. Germline assignment: CDR1 LGHDT and CDR2 YNNKEL (reference sequence).

This chain joins TRBV5-5 and TRBJ1-1; D may be TRBD1 (5 bases). Trimming removed 4 bases at V and 4 bases at J, with 14 bases between. CDR3 size: 14 residues. Germline lookup yields CDR1 SGHKS and CDR2 YYEKEE (reference sequence). In nucleotides, the CDR3 is TGTGCCAGCAGCCCGGGTGGGGCGCGCACTGAAGCTTTCTTT. As protein: CASSPGGARTEAFF.

The genes are TRBV6-1 and TRBJ2-7, with 9 bases identical to TRBD1. In germline, CDR1 is MNHNS, CDR2 SASEGT. The CDR3 contains 17 residues. The V and J ends lost 3 bases and 3 bases, in that order; junction bases with no gene match: 12. CDR3 protein: CASSDAFWDRVFYEQYF. In DNA, the CDR3 is TGTGCCAGCAGTGACGCCTTCTGGGACAGGGTCTTCTACGAGCAGTACTTC.

The rearrangement links TRBV27 to TRBJ2-4; possibly TRBD1 for D (6 bases). The V gene's germline CDR1 is MNHEY and CDR2 SMNVEV (reference sequence). Trimming removed 4 bases at V and 0 bases at J, with 16 bases between. The CDR3 is 17 residues long. CDR3 protein: CASSSFTGLIAKNIQYF. CDR3 DNA sequence: TGTGCCAGCAGTTCCTTTACAGGGTTGATAGCCAAAAACATTCAGTACTTC.

The chain has TRBV5-1 and TRBJ1-2; possibly TRBD1 for D (6 bases). Germline loops: CDR1 SGHRS, CDR2 YFSETQ. CDR3 length equals 14 residues. Trimming pared 0 bases from V and 8 bases from J, leaving 14 bases between. CDR3 nucleotide sequence: TGCGCCAGCAGCTTGGTACGGGGGGCCGAAGGCTACACCTTC. It codes for CASSLVRGAEGYTF. The entire variable domain, with the rest obtained from reference TRBV5-1 and TRBJ1-2, is as follows: KAGVTQTPRYLIKTRGQQVTLSCSPISGHRSVSWYQQTPGQGLQFLFEYFSETQRNKGNFPGRFSGRQFSNSRSEMNVSTLELGDSALYLCASSLVRGAEGYTFGSGTRLTVV.

This rearrangement joins TRBV4-1 to TRBJ1-2; D uncertain. CDR1 and CDR2 from the germline V gene are MGHRA and YSYEKL. V lost 4 bases and J lost 4, with 10 bases in between. The CDR3 loop spans 13 amino acids. CDR3 sequence: CASSPTRGYGYTF. DNA for the CDR3: TGCGCCAGCAGCCCCACACGGGGCTATGGCTACACCTTC.

This clone was seen only once. The chain is built from TRBV18 and TRBJ2-5; D gene uncertain. V dropped 2 bases and J dropped 3 bases, with 10 bases sitting between them. CDR1 is KGHSH, CDR2 LQKENI, per germline. The CDR3 consists of 14 residues. DNA of the CDR3: TGTGCCAGCTCACCAACGGTAACTGAAGAGACCCAGTACTTC. This gives the protein CASSPTVTEETQYF.

The chain recombines TRBV7-9 with TRBJ1-1; D gene ambiguous. Trimming pared 5 bases from V and 0 bases from J, leaving 10 bases between. CDR3 length equals 14 residues. Germline V CDR1 and CDR2: SEHNR, FQNEAQ (reference sequence). CDR3 sequence: CASSVAHMNTEAFF. CDR3 DNA sequence: TGTGCCAGCAGCGTCGCTCACATGAACACTGAAGCTTTCTTT.

This clone was counted once. The chain has TRBV19 and TRBJ1-2; weak D call: TRBD1 (5 bases). V was clipped by 3 bases and J by 4 bases, with 9 bases between them. The CDR3 runs to 13 residues. CDR1 is LNHDA and CDR2 is SQIVND in the germline V gene (reference sequence). The CDR3 is CASSIGQGYGYTF. The CDR3 nucleotides read TGTGCCAGTAGTATTGGACAAGGCTATGGCTACACCTTC.

The gene calls are TRBV4-1 and TRBJ2-3, with 11 bases identical to TRBD1. CDR1 and CDR2 (germline): MGHRA, YSYEKL. The ends lost 4 bases at V and 4 bases at J; junction bases unmatched: 7. CDR3 length equals 16 residues. Written as DNA, the CDR3 is TGCGCCAGCAGCCTTTTCCGGGACAGGGGGTCAGATACGCAGTATTTT. Translated: CASSLFRDRGSDTQYF.

The chain links TRBV4-3 to TRBJ2-1, with 9 bases identical to TRBD2. With 3 bases clipped from V and 6 bases from J, the junction kept 6 bases outside the gene matches. The CDR3 contains 15 residues. The germline CDR1 and CDR2 sequences are LGHNA and YSLEER. The CDR3 DNA is TGCGCCAGCAGCCAGAGCGGGAGGCCGACCAATGAGCAGTTCTTC. It encodes CASSQSGRPTNEQFF.

The V gene is TRBV11-2, the J gene TRBJ2-1; possibly TRBD1 for D (5 bases). Germline V gene lookup returns CDR1 SGHAT and CDR2 FQNNGV. This CDR3 comprises 15 residues. V lost 0 bases to trimming and J lost 2 bases, with 8 bases between them. Here the CDR3 DNA reads TGTGCCAGCAGCTTAGACGTGGGGCCCTACAATGAGCAGTTCTTC. This sequence encodes CASSLDVGPYNEQFF.

The V gene is TRBV25-1, the J gene TRBJ1-5; D might be TRBD1 (5 bases). V was cut by 4 bases and J by 2 bases, with 9 bases left in between. CDR1 MGHDK and CDR2 SYGVNS come from the germline V gene. The CDR3 is made up of 14 amino acids. The CDR3 coding sequence is TGTGCCAGCAGTGGGGGCGGGGGCAATCAGCCCCAGCATTTT. This encodes CASSGGGGNQPQHF.

The genes are TRBV6-5 and TRBJ2-5; D is undetermined. Germline V gene data show CDR1 as MNHEY and CDR2 as SVGAGI. The CDR3 length is 13 residues. V was cut by 6 bases and J by 4 bases, with 12 bases left in between. The CDR3 region has the DNA TGTGCCAGCAGACTCCAAGAACGAGAGACCCAGTACTTC. Residues: CASRLQERETQYF.

This sequence joins TRBV27 and TRBJ1-5; D remains unclear. Germline CDR1 is MNHEY and CDR2 is SMNVEV (reference sequence). V was pared by 5 bases and J by 5 bases, with 19 bases between. CDR3 length: 16 amino acids. This CDR3 is CASSPLARPGDQPQHF. In DNA, the CDR3 is TGTGCCAGCAGTCCCCTGGCGCGGCCGGGTGATCAGCCCCAGCATTTT.

CDR3 sequence: CASSLRETRTTGELFF. CDR3 nucleotides: TGCGCCAGCAGCTTGCGCGAGACTAGAACGACCGGGGAGCTGTTTTTT. The chain joins TRBV5-1 to TRBJ2-2, with D possibly being TRBD2 (6 bases). V was pared by 1 base and J by 5 bases, with 15 bases between. Germline CDR1 and CDR2: SGHRS and YFSETQ. The CDR3 extends over 16 amino acids.

This chain uses TRBV7-3 with TRBJ1-3; maybe TRBD1 (5 bases). CDR3 length equals 16 residues. V lost 4 bases to trimming and J lost 0 bases, with 13 bases between them. Germline-derived CDR1 and CDR2 are SGHTA and FQGTGA. The CDR3 loop is CASSSNGHRSGNTIYF. As DNA, the CDR3 is TGTGCCAGCAGCTCTAACGGACACCGCTCTGGAAACACCATATATTTT.

The CDR3 is CASSFSGTGISPLHF. In DNA, the CDR3 is TGTGCCAGCAGCTTCTCCGGGACAGGGATTTCACCCCTCCACTTT. This rearrangement joins TRBV7-2 to TRBJ1-6, with TRBD1 matching 9 bases. The CDR3 is 15 amino acids. Germline values: CDR1 SGHTA, CDR2 FQGNSA. Unmatched junction bases numbered 6, after V lost 3 bases and J lost 9 bases.

The rearrangement links TRBV19 to TRBJ1-2, with 7 bases matching TRBD1. Germline CDR1 LNHDA, CDR2 SQIVND (reference sequence). The CDR3 has 16 residues. J was trimmed by 2 bases and V by 7 bases; bases with no gene match: 13. The CDR3, as DNA: TGTGCCAGTACCCCCCTCGAGGGGACAGACAACTATGGCTACACCTTC. This codes for CASTPLEGTDNYGYTF.

The chain joins TRBV7-3 to TRBJ1-5; D is undetermined. V lost 5 bases and J 0 bases, leaving 20 bases between the germline ends. CDR1 is SGHTA and CDR2 is FQGTGA in the germline V gene. This CDR3 region has 18 residues. The CDR3 DNA sequence: TGTGCCAGCAGCCCACATACAACGTGGGCATATAGCAATCAGCCCCAGCATTTT. This sequence encodes CASSPHTTWAYSNQPQHF.

The chain couples TRBV5-6 to TRBJ2-1, with D uncertain. Per germline, CDR1 SGHDT and CDR2 YYEEEE. The CDR3 is made up of 16 amino acids. With 4 bases removed from V and 4 bases from J, the gap between germline ends came to 18 bases. CDR3 sequence reads: CASSPIDNTLYNEQFF. The CDR3 nucleotides are TGTGCCAGCAGCCCGATAGACAACACGCTTTACAATGAGCAGTTCTTC.

The rearrangement joins TRBV23-1 to TRBJ2-3, with D perhaps matching TRBD1 (7 bases). TRBV23-1 is an open reading frame whose function is uncertain. This CDR3 has 24 amino acids. V shed 0 bases and J shed 6 bases, with 40 bases lying between them. The CDR3 spells CASSQSLSFARRVEPPGGSDTQYF. CDR3 bases: TGCGCCAGCAGTCAATCATTAAGTTTTGCACGTCGGGTTGAACCCCCAGGGGGGAGTGATACGCAGTATTTT.

The V call is TRBV20-1, the J call TRBJ1-4; the D is unclear. Germline-derived CDR1 and CDR2 are DFQATT and SNEGSKA (reference sequence). V lost 2 bases to trimming and J lost 7 bases, with 5 bases between them. CDR3 length: 11 amino acids. The CDR3 is CSARPLEKLFF. The CDR3 DNA reads as TGCAGTGCTAGACCCCTTGAAAAACTGTTTTTT.

The rearrangement joins TRBV4-2 to TRBJ2-6, with 9 bases identical to TRBD2. Germline V gene data show CDR1 as LGHNA and CDR2 as YNFKEQ. CDR3 length: 18 amino acids. Losses at the gene ends were 0 bases for V and 1 base for J; bases not matched to a gene: 4. The CDR3: CASSQDRSGGSGANVLTF. The CDR3 DNA follows: TGTGCCAGCAGCCAAGATAGGAGCGGGGGGTCTGGGGCCAACGTCCTGACTTTC.

The gene calls are TRBV19 and TRBJ1-1, with 9 bases fitting TRBD1. The CDR3 is made up of 14 amino acids. V was pared by 5 bases and J by 10 bases, with 11 bases of the junction left unmatched. In germline, CDR1 is LNHDA, CDR2 SQIVND (reference sequence). The CDR3 is CASSAQGAGSVAFF. The DNA of the CDR3 is TGTGCCAGTAGTGCACAGGGGGCCGGGTCGGTAGCTTTCTTT.

The chain carries TRBV5-1 and TRBJ1-5, with a tentative D call TRBD1 (5 bases). Germline V CDR1 and CDR2: SGHRS, YFSETQ. The CDR3 extends over 13 amino acids. V was clipped by 0 bases and J by 7 bases, with 8 bases between them. CDR3 DNA sequence: TGCGCCAGCAGCTTGGTAGGGGCCCAGCCCCAGCATTTT. Its translation is CASSLVGAQPQHF.

The genes are TRBV28 and TRBJ1-1; 7 bases map to TRBD1. CDR1 MDHEN and CDR2 SYDVKM come from the germline V gene. The CDR3 spans 13 residues. Trimming at V came to 6 bases and at J to 10 bases, leaving 11 bases not matched to a gene. CDR3 in DNA: TGTGCCAGCAGCCCTACAGTGACAGGGCGAGCTTTCTTT. Translation gives CASSPTVTGRAFF.

This clone occurred once. The V and J genes are TRBV19 and TRBJ1-5; TRBD1 matches at 8 bases. Germline CDR1 LNHDA, CDR2 SQIVND (reference sequence). The length of the CDR3 is 15 residues. After removal of 6 bases from V and 7 bases from J, the junction contained 11 bases not matched to a gene. Here the CDR3 reads CASSPDRVTGQPQHF. In DNA form, the CDR3 reads TGTGCCAGTAGCCCGGACAGGGTAACGGGGCAGCCCCAGCATTTT.